The 24 T cell receptor beta chains in this list originate from one sample, sequenced in a study of T cell responses to AZD1222 COVID-19 vaccine. Assay used: immunoSEQ multiplex PCR; TCRdb lists only in-frame clones, some missing. This sample yields about 140,000 clones, of which about 91% are seen a single time; approximately 4.8% belongs to the top ten. This sample comprised peripheral blood, obtained on day 0 of AZD1222 vaccination. The receptors originated from an adult in good health.

The chain recombines TRBV30 with TRBJ1-2; D is unresolved. Germline values: CDR1 GTSNPN, CDR2 SVGIG (reference sequence). This CDR3 has 13 amino acids. V was pared by 1 base and J by 1 base, with 7 bases between. CDR3 bases: TGTGCCTGGAGTGGGCAACTTAACTATGGCTACACCTTC. Its protein product is CAWSGQLNYGYTF.

The genes are TRBV10-3 and TRBJ1-1, with TRBD1 matching over 9 bases. Germline loops: CDR1 ENHRY, CDR2 SYGVKD. Unmatched junction bases numbered 10, after V lost 10 bases and J lost 4 bases. The CDR3 is 14 residues long. CDR3: CATGQGMGGTEAFF. The CDR3 DNA follows: TGTGCCACTGGACAGGGGATGGGGGGCACTGAAGCTTTCTTT.

V gene TRBV6-9 combines with J gene TRBJ1-2; TRBD1 matches 9 bases. The germline V gene has CDR1 MNHGY and CDR2 SVAAGI. The ends lost 4 bases at V and 3 bases at J; junction bases unmatched: 9. The CDR3 contains 16 residues. CDR3 sequence (DNA): TGTGCCAGCAGTTTACAGGGGGCCCTGACCTACTATGGCTACACCTTC. This translates into CASSLQGALTYYGYTF.

The chain employs TRBV6-2 or TRBV6-3 and TRBJ1-1, with a weak D call TRBD1 (5 bases). Per the germline V gene, CDR1 is MNHEY and CDR2 is SVGEGT. The CDR3 contains 13 residues. Trimming pared 2 bases from V and 1 base from J, leaving 5 bases between. This chain's CDR3 is CASSYQGNTEAFF. The CDR3, as DNA: TGTGCCAGCAGTTACCAGGGGAACACTGAAGCTTTCTTT.

The chain recombines TRBV27 with TRBJ2-7; D is unclear. The germline V and J ends were trimmed by 5 bases and 2 bases, with 13 bases remaining between them. The germline gives CDR1 MNHEY, CDR2 SMNVEV (reference sequence). This CDR3 is 14 amino acids long. CDR3 sequence: CASSPVESPYEQYF. In nucleotides, the CDR3 is TGTGCCAGCAGTCCCGTAGAGAGCCCCTACGAGCAGTACTTC.

The chain has TRBV4-1 and TRBJ2-1, with 15 nucleotides matching TRBD2. CDR3 length: 18 amino acids. CDR1 is MGHRA and CDR2 is YSYEKL in the germline V gene. V lost 4 bases, J lost 4 bases, and 8 bases stayed unmatched. In DNA, the CDR3 is TGCGCCAGCAGCCGGGGACTAGCGGGAGGTGGTAGGTACAATGAGCAGTTCTTC. This codes for CASSRGLAGGGRYNEQFF.

As DNA, the CDR3 is TGTGCCAGCAGTTTATACTCCACCTACGAGCAGTACTTC. Its translation is CASSLYSTYEQYF. The V and J genes are TRBV28 and TRBJ2-7; D is undetermined. CDR3 size: 13 residues. With 1 base removed from V and 2 bases from J, the gap between germline ends came to 6 bases. Germline V lookup: CDR1 MDHEN, CDR2 SYDVKM.

This clone was seen once. J is TRBJ2-7 and V is TRBV30, with D tentatively TRBD2 (5 bases). Trimming removed 0 bases at V and 3 bases at J, with 9 bases between. CDR1 GTSNPN and CDR2 SVGIG come from the germline V gene (reference sequence). The CDR3 is made up of 13 amino acids. The CDR3 loop reads CAWSVAANYEQYF. CDR3 DNA: TGTGCCTGGAGTGTAGCGGCCAACTACGAGCAGTACTTC.

The V call is TRBV7-9, the J call TRBJ1-2, with a weak D call TRBD1 (5 bases). There are 14 residues in the CDR3. V was shortened by 1 base and J by 6 bases, with 12 bases between the two germline ends. Germline CDR1 reads SEHNR; CDR2 reads FQNEAQ (reference sequence). CDR3 sequence (DNA): TGTGCCAGCAGCTTAGGAGGGACGCCTGATGGCTACACCTTC. Translated, it gives CASSLGGTPDGYTF. Full variable domain (rest looked up from reference TRBV7-9 and TRBJ1-2): DTGVSQNPRHKITKRGQNVTFRCDPISEHNRLYWYRQTLGQGPEFLTYFQNEAQLEKSRLLSDRFSAERPKGSFSTLEIQRTEQGDSAMYLCASSLGGTPDGYTFGSGTRLTVV.

The CDR3 DNA reads as TGTGCCAGCTCAAGAGCCCAGGGCCTCTCTGGAAACACCATATATTTT. Its translation is CASSRAQGLSGNTIYF. This chain uses TRBV18 with TRBJ1-3, with a tentative D call TRBD1 (5 bases). V was shortened by 5 bases and J by 0 bases, with 14 bases between the two germline ends. The CDR3 extends over 16 amino acids. The germline V gene encodes CDR1 KGHSH and CDR2 LQKENI.

This clone was observed a single time. The rearrangement links TRBV18 to TRBJ1-1; the D gene is possibly TRBD1 (5 bases). The germline V and J ends were trimmed by 2 bases and 11 bases, with 12 bases remaining between them. The CDR3 sequence is 12 residues long. Germline CDR1 reads KGHSH; CDR2 reads LQKENI. CDR3 loop: CASSPSRVEAFF. The CDR3 nucleotides are TGTGCCAGCTCACCAAGCAGGGTGGAGGCTTTCTTT.

The chain links TRBV18 to TRBJ1-4; no clear D gene. Trimming stripped 3 bases from V and 8 bases from J, with 10 bases between. Germline V CDR1 and CDR2: KGHSH, LQKENI. The CDR3 runs 13 residues. CDR3 in amino acids: CASSPGRAEKLFF. In DNA, the CDR3 is TGTGCCAGCTCACCGGGCAGAGCAGAAAAACTGTTTTTT.

The chain couples TRBV7-3 to TRBJ1-5; weak D call: TRBD1 (5 bases). Trimming stripped 5 bases from V and 7 bases from J, with 27 bases between. Germline V gives CDR1 SGHTA, CDR2 FQGTGA. This CDR3 region has 18 residues. The CDR3 sequence is CASSPLLEGQAVRQPQHF. In DNA form, the CDR3 reads TGTGCCAGCAGCCCCCTACTGGAGGGGCAAGCGGTCAGGCAGCCCCAGCATTTT.

The V and J genes are TRBV2 and TRBJ2-7, with D tentatively TRBD1 (5 bases). The germline CDR1 and CDR2 sequences are SNHLY and FYNNEI. Trimming took 7 bases from V and 0 from J, leaving 16 bases between them. The CDR3 totals 15 residues. CDR3 residues: CASTSGAQSSYEQYF. CDR3 bases: TGTGCCAGCACCTCTGGGGCCCAGAGCTCCTACGAGCAGTACTTC.

V and J are TRBV5-6 and TRBJ2-7; D ambiguous. Trimming removed 2 bases at V and 3 bases at J, with 9 bases between. The CDR3 is made up of 13 amino acids. Germline-derived CDR1 and CDR2 are SGHDT and YYEEEE. DNA of the CDR3: TGTGCCAGCAGCTTTCTTACCGACTACGAGCAGTACTTC. Translating it yields CASSFLTDYEQYF.

This rearrangement joins TRBV5-5 to TRBJ2-7; D might be TRBD1 (5 bases). The CDR3 contains 14 residues. Trimming cost V 0 bases and J 2 bases, with 9 bases left between them. The germline CDR1 and CDR2 sequences are SGHKS and YYEKEE (reference sequence). CDR3 DNA sequence: TGTGCCAGCAGCTTGGTGTCAGGGACCTACGAGCAGTACTTC. Translated: CASSLVSGTYEQYF.

The V call is TRBV28, the J call TRBJ1-1; no clear D. The CDR3 covers 12 residues. V was pared by 7 bases and J by 8 bases, with 14 bases between. CDR1 MDHEN and CDR2 SYDVKM come from the germline V gene. The CDR3 loop is CASIPLTREAFF. As DNA, the CDR3 is TGTGCCAGCATCCCCTTGACGCGGGAAGCTTTCTTT.

V usage is TRBV5-1 and J usage is TRBJ1-6, with a weak D call TRBD1 (5 bases). V was pared by 0 bases and J by 3 bases, with 13 bases between. The CDR3 runs 17 residues. The germline V gene has CDR1 SGHRS and CDR2 YFSETQ. The CDR3: CASSLGSGTIYNSPLHF. In DNA form, the CDR3 reads TGCGCCAGCAGCTTGGGGTCTGGGACCATCTATAATTCACCCCTCCACTTT.

This chain joins TRBV7-6 and TRBJ2-7; TRBD2 aligns across 8 bases. The length of the CDR3 is 15 residues. With V trimmed by 4 bases and J by 3 bases, 8 bases remained unmatched. Per germline, CDR1 SGHVS and CDR2 FNYEAQ. The CDR3: CASSSLAGKIYEQYF. The CDR3 nucleotides are TGTGCCAGCAGCTCCCTAGCGGGTAAAATCTACGAGCAGTACTTC.

This chain connects TRBV7-2 to TRBJ2-3; 8 nucleotides line up with TRBD2. The CDR3 consists of 15 residues. Germline V gene data show CDR1 as SGHTA and CDR2 as FQGNSA. The junction had 7 bases not matched to a gene; V was cut back by 2 bases and J by 6 bases. CDR3 region: CASSLTGGLRDTQYF. As DNA, the CDR3 is TGTGCCAGCAGCTTAACGGGGGGGTTAAGGGATACGCAGTATTTT.

The chain combines TRBV2 with TRBJ2-7; possibly TRBD2 for D (6 bases). CDR1 and CDR2 from the germline V gene are SNHLY and FYNNEI. The V and J ends lost 7 bases and 5 bases respectively, with 12 bases between them. This CDR3 has 12 amino acids. CDR3 loop: CASTSREDEQYF. CDR3 nucleotides: TGTGCCAGCACCTCAAGGGAGGACGAGCAGTACTTC.

The chain recombines TRBV6-5 with TRBJ2-1, with TRBD2 identical over 15 bases. Germline V gene data show CDR1 as MNHEY and CDR2 as SVGAGI. The CDR3 runs 14 residues. The trim removed 8 bases at V and 6 bases at J, leaving 2 bases unmatched. In DNA, the CDR3 is TGTGCCAGCGGACTAGCGGGAGGGCTCAATGAGCAGTTCTTC. Amino acids: CASGLAGGLNEQFF.

The chain carries TRBV5-1 and TRBJ1-1; 8 positions agree with TRBD1. Trimming took 8 bases from V and 3 from J; bases not matched to a gene: 6. Germline CDR1 reads SGHRS; CDR2 reads YFSETQ. The CDR3 covers 13 residues. CDR3 sequence (DNA): TGCGCCAGTCGGACAGGGTCTTACACTGAAGCTTTCTTT. It is translated as CASRTGSYTEAFF.

The chain recombines TRBV7-6 with TRBJ2-7, with D tentatively TRBD2 (5 bases). Trimming pared 4 bases from V and 3 bases from J, leaving 16 bases between. The CDR3 runs to 15 residues. Germline loops: CDR1 SGHVS, CDR2 FNYEAQ. The CDR3 region is CASSSRFGSGYEQYF. The CDR3 DNA sequence: TGTGCCAGCAGCTCACGTTTTGGGAGTGGCTACGAGCAGTACTTC.